This TCR beta chain was recovered during a study of control samples from healthy donors and cancer patients. Data came from immunoSEQ multiplex PCR; TCRdb stores just in-frame clones and leaves some out. This table has 73,000 or so clones, about 90% appearing once. The V end lost 10 bases, the J end lost 2 bases, and 11 bases lay between the germline ends. The CDR3 loop spans 13 amino acids. CDR1 KGHDR and CDR2 SFDVKD come from the germline V gene. Sequencing was done on a sample of blood. This chain joins TRBV24-1 and TRBJ2-1; either TRBD1 or TRBD2 may supply D (5 bases each). The sequence came from a woman between 45 and 65 years old in good health. CDR3 sequence (DNA): TGTGCCACTTCCGGGACCCCCTACAATGAGCAGTTCTTC. It translates to CATSGTPYNEQFF.